Listed below are T cell receptor beta chains from one sample, sequenced in a study of T-cell reconstitution after alpha-beta-depleted transplantation in children. TCRdb reanalysed the PCR reads using MiXCR and keeps one entry per CDR3 protein. This sample has around 300,000 distinct CDR3 sequences; around 10% occur once, and the top ten carry about a quarter. Sequencing used peripheral blood, obtained 180 days after TCRalphabeta/CD19-depleted stem cell transplant. Every receptor here comes from a male patient aged 2 to 10 who had a stem cell transplant for chronic granulomatous disease, so the T cells may come from the graft donor. The CDR3 runs from the conserved cysteine through the conserved F or W. Each record gives: clone size, D gene, J gene, V gene, CDR3 protein, CDR3 DNA. A D gene is named only where the DNA matches it firmly. Only part of the rows carry a size: once, few, many, or a class if the clone is expanded.

many | NA | TRBJ2-7 | TRBV7-2 | CASSLRRGRDEQYF | TGTGCCAGCAGCTTAAGGAGGGGGCGCGACGAGCAGTACTTC
many | NA | TRBJ2-1 | TRBV29-1 | CSVEKLASANEQFF | TGCAGCGTTGAAAAATTGGCTAGCGCCAATGAGCAGTTCTTC
many | NA | TRBJ2-2 | TRBV5-5 | CASSLMNTGELFF | TGTGCCAGCAGCTTGATGAACACCGGGGAGCTGTTTTTT
many | NA | TRBJ1-5 | TRBV10-2 | CASGAVGLNQPQHF | TGCGCCAGCGGTGCAGTAGGCTTAAATCAGCCCCAGCATTTT
many | TRBD2 | TRBJ2-1 | TRBV7-9 | CASSPTSGGASEQFF | TGTGCCAGCAGCCCGACTAGCGGGGGGGCCAGTGAGCAGTTCTTC
many | NA | TRBJ1-6 | TRBV7-2 | CASLAGALSPLHF | TGTGCCAGCCTAGCAGGGGCCCTATCACCCCTCCACTTT
many | NA | TRBJ2-3 | TRBV4-3 | CASSQESGSTDTQYF | TGCGCCAGCAGCCAAGAAAGCGGGAGCACAGATACGCAGTATTTT
many | NA | TRBJ2-2 | TRBV7-9 | CARQGFGTGELFF | TGTGCCAGGCAGGGTTTTGGCACCGGGGAGCTGTTTTTT
NA | NA | TRBJ2-3 | TRBV19 | CASSMWRDTDTQYF | TGTGCCAGTAGTATGTGGCGAGACACAGATACGCAGTATTTT
many | NA | TRBJ1-4 | TRBV5-5 | CASSIGAGGPEKLFF | TGTGCCAGCAGTATCGGGGCAGGCGGACCTGAAAAACTGTTTTTT
many | TRBD1 | TRBJ2-7 | TRBV20-1 | CSAKPRGPTYEQYF | TGCAGTGCCAAACCCAGGGGGCCCACCTACGAGCAGTACTTC
many | NA | TRBJ2-1 | TRBV20-1 | CSAKKSEQFF | TGCAGTGCTAAGAAGAGTGAGCAGTTCTTC
many | NA | TRBJ2-2 | TRBV3-1 | CASSQMHRNTGELFF | TGTGCCAGCAGCCAAATGCACAGGAACACCGGGGAGCTGTTTTTT
many | NA | TRBJ1-3 | TRBV10-3 | CAISGTRGSGNTIYF | TGTGCCATCAGTGGGACTCGGGGGTCTGGAAACACCATATATTTT
NA | NA | TRBJ2-2 | TRBV6-1 | CASSSGGRVTGELFF | TGTGCCAGCAGCTCGGGGGGCAGGGTGACCGGGGAGCTGTTTTTC
few | TRBD2 | TRBJ2-2 | TRBV30 | CASRMISSGSGELFF | TGTGCCTCCCGCATGATCTCTAGCGGTAGCGGGGAGCTGTTTTTT
NA | NA | TRBJ2-7 | TRBV19 | CAIRGGVSYEQYF | TGTGCCATACGAGGGGGAGTCTCCTACGAGCAGTACTTC
many | TRBD2 | TRBJ2-5 | TRBV5-1 | CASSLDSGGPTGETQYF | TGCGCCAGCAGCTTGGATAGCGGGGGCCCGACGGGAGAGACCCAGTACTTC
many | TRBD2 | TRBJ2-7 | TRBV11-2 | CASSSISGRAYEQYF | TGTGCCAGCAGTTCCATTAGCGGGAGGGCCTACGAGCAGTACTTC
many | NA | TRBJ2-5 | TRBV12-1 | CASSFGPLAGANWETQYF | TGTGCCAGCAGCTTTGGACCCTTAGCGGGGGCGAACTGGGAGACCCAGTACTTC
many | NA | TRBJ2-7 | TRBV29-1 | CSVVQGGNEQYF | TGCAGCGTTGTTCAGGGTGGTAACGAGCAGTACTTC
many | NA | TRBJ2-1 | TRBV7-9 | CASSSIGQDPRVEQFF | TGTGCCAGCAGCTCTATAGGGCAGGACCCACGGGTTGAGCAGTTCTTC
many | TRBD1 | TRBJ1-2 | TRBV12-3/TRBV12-4 | CASTHGTGDYGYTF | TGTGCCAGCACCCACGGGACAGGAGACTATGGCTACACCTTC
many | NA | TRBJ2-7 | TRBV10-3 | CAIRGGLGSYEQYF | TGTGCCATCAGAGGGGGTTTAGGTTCCTACGAGCAGTACTTC
many | NA | TRBJ2-1 | TRBV29-1 | CSVEGLFQAGYNEQFF | TGCAGCGTTGAAGGGTTATTCCAGGCGGGCTACAATGAGCAGTTCTTC
many | NA | TRBJ2-7 | TRBV20-1 | CSARVLFEVYEQYF | TGCAGTGCTAGAGTTCTTTTTGAGGTCTACGAGCAGTACTTC
many | NA | TRBJ2-1 | TRBV28 | CASSLISENEQFF | TGTGCCAGCAGTTTAATTAGCGAGAATGAGCAGTTCTTC
few | TRBD1 | TRBJ2-2 | TRBV2 | CAKGDREAGELFF | TGTGCCAAGGGGGACAGGGAGGCCGGGGAGCTGTTTTTT
many | TRBD1 | TRBJ2-3 | TRBV29-1 | CSVDAQGALNTDTQYF | TGCAGCGTGGACGCACAGGGGGCCCTAAACACAGATACGCAGTATTTT
many | TRBD2 | TRBJ2-5 | TRBV15 | CATSRSRGLAGGPFEETQYF | TGTGCCACCAGCAGATCCCGGGGACTAGCGGGGGGGCCATTCGAAGAGACCCAGTACTTC
many | NA | TRBJ2-2 | TRBV7-6 | CASSRYQLSGGGELFF | TGTGCCAGCAGCCGCTACCAACTATCTGGGGGCGGGGAGCTGTTTTTT
many | TRBD1 | TRBJ1-5 | TRBV29-1 | CSVEDQQGCSNQPQHF | TGCAGCGTTGAAGATCAACAGGGGTGTAGCAATCAGCCCCAGCATTTT
few | TRBD2 | TRBJ2-5 | TRBV20-1 | CSARDRAGVYATQYF | TGCAGTGCTAGAGATCGGGCGGGAGTTTATGCGACCCAGTACTTC
many | TRBD1 | TRBJ2-4 | TRBV20-1 | CSAKGTGYDKNIQYF | TGCAGTGCTAAGGGGACAGGGTACGACAAAAACATTCAGTACTTC
many | NA | TRBJ2-5 | TRBV7-2 | CASSAPRAQYF | TGTGCCAGCAGCGCCCCAAGAGCCCAGTACTTC
many | NA | TRBJ1-2 | TRBV19 | CASSSHEAGRHYGYTF | TGTGCCAGTAGTTCCCATGAGGCAGGGAGGCACTATGGCTACACCTTC
many | NA | TRBJ2-1 | TRBV20-1 | CSAPLRSTYNEQFF | TGCAGTGCCCCCCTAAGGTCCACCTACAATGAGCAGTTCTTC
many | NA | TRBJ2-7 | TRBV12-3/TRBV12-4 | CASSFGGPYEQYF | TGTGCCAGCAGTTTTGGGGGACCCTACGAGCAGTACTTC
NA | NA | TRBJ1-6 | TRBV18 | CASSVDPDLTPLHF | TGTGCCAGCTCAGTAGACCCGGACCTAACGCCCCTCCACTTT
many | NA | TRBJ2-5 | TRBV28 | CASSHEAPRETQYF | TGTGCCAGCAGTCATGAGGCCCCCCGAGAGACCCAGTACTTC
many | NA | TRBJ2-1 | TRBV12-3/TRBV12-4 | CASSLYAVGYEQFF | TGTGCCAGCAGTTTATACGCCGTGGGGTATGAGCAGTTCTTC
many | TRBD2 | TRBJ2-1 | TRBV11-1 | CASSLRPGGLAGGPLYNEQFF | TGTGCCAGCAGCTTAAGGCCTGGGGGACTAGCGGGAGGTCCCCTCTACAATGAGCAGTTCTTC
many | NA | TRBJ2-1 | TRBV2 | CATQFRSYNEQFF | TGTGCCACCCAATTTCGCTCCTACAATGAGCAGTTCTTC
few | TRBD2 | TRBJ2-7 | TRBV6-5 | CASSYARSGGAEQYF | TGTGCCAGCAGTTACGCTCGAAGCGGGGGGGCCGAGCAGTACTTC
many | NA | TRBJ1-2 | TRBV29-1 | CSVEDGMGGYTF | TGCAGCGTTGAAGACGGGATGGGTGGCTACACCTTC
once | TRBD2 | TRBJ2-7 | TRBV28 | CASSPMTSGSSCEQYF | TGTGCCAGCAGTCCGATGACTAGCGGGAGCTCCTGCGAGCAGTACTTC
many | NA | TRBJ1-2 | TRBV4-3 | CASSQDYGQRWGGYTF | TGCGCCAGCAGCCAAGATTACGGGCAGAGGTGGGGTGGCTACACCTTC
many | NA | TRBJ2-7 | TRBV13 | CASSSTRGTYEQYF | TGTGCCAGCAGCTCTACAAGAGGGACCTACGAGCAGTACTTC
many | TRBD1 | TRBJ2-3 | TRBV7-9 | CASSTGGADTQYF | TGTGCCAGTTCGACAGGGGGCGCAGATACGCAGTATTTT
many | TRBD1 | TRBJ2-1 | TRBV24-1 | CATSGDRGYNEQFF | TGTGCCACCAGCGGGGACAGGGGGTACAATGAGCAGTTCTTC
many | NA | TRBJ2-5 | TRBV21-1 | CASSKRTDQRHAETQYF | TGTGCCAGCAGCAAGCGAACAGACCAGCGGCACGCGGAGACCCAGTACTTC
many | TRBD1 | TRBJ2-2 | TRBV11-2 | CASSRDRSTGELFF | TGTGCCAGCAGCCGGGACAGGAGCACCGGGGAGCTGTTTTTT
many | NA | TRBJ2-7 | TRBV5-1 | CASSLELSGILAGEQYF | TGCGCCAGCAGCTTGGAGTTATCAGGAATCTTAGCTGGCGAGCAGTACTTC
many | NA | TRBJ1-1 | TRBV2 | CASSETELFGTEAFF | TGTGCCAGCAGCGAGACGGAGCTATTTGGCACTGAAGCTTTCTTT
many | NA | TRBJ2-7 | TRBV20-1 | CSARSGTHPYEQYF | TGCAGTGCTCGCTCAGGAACCCACCCCTACGAGCAGTACTTC
few | NA | TRBJ2-1 | TRBV11-2 | CASEAGNEQFF | TGTGCCAGCGAGGCGGGGAATGAGCAGTTCTTC
NA | NA | TRBJ1-2 | TRBV7-2 | CATREGGNYGYTF | TGTGCCACCAGAGAGGGGGGAAACTATGGCTACACCTTC